This entry is about one T cell receptor (beta chain). What it binds is not known. CDR3 length: 13 residues. Germline CDR1 and CDR2: KGHSH and LQKENI. V gave up 5 bases and J gave up 5 bases, with 10 bases separating them. These data are taken from a study of cytomegalovirus exposure and HLA in healthy donors. Across the whole study: Drawn from HLA-typed donors, roughly 87 million unique TCRs were held in an early data release.

Primers: 60 Vbeta forward and 13 Jbeta reverse. The assay was immunoSEQ multiplex PCR, and TCRdb's table has in-frame clones only and misses some. The sample has about 65,000 clones; approximately 60% are singletons. Notes on the study in general: Previous analysis showed most TCR beta V segments were productive about 87% or about 30% of the time.

Material: PBMCs. The V and J genes are TRBV18 and TRBJ1-5; D is unresolved. The source of this sequence is a man aged 30 to 45 in good health and CMV-seronegative. The CDR3 protein is CASSGGPYQPQHF. In nucleotides, the CDR3 is TGTGCCAGCTCAGGCGGGCCATATCAGCCCCAGCATTTT.